Here is one T cell receptor beta chain with its context. The cohort comprised adults aged 18 to 89 years residing in under 30 US areas. Cohort allocation depended upon clinical history that participants reported. What the recovered Cohort 3 donors had was two negative PCRs, clearance, or symptom resolution. This sample was included in a study of blood T cell repertoires in COVID-19. Assay used: immunoSEQ multiplex PCR; TCRdb lists only in-frame clones, some missing. This sample carries approximately 320,000 clones, 90% of them seen once, and the ten largest clones take 2.6%. Sequenced sample: PBMCs or T cells enriched from blood (not recorded which). This clonotype was obtained from a man between 60 and 70 years old who had recovered from COVID-19.

Here the CDR3 reads CASREGNQPQHF. The CDR3 nucleotides are TGTGCCAGCAGGGAGGGCAATCAGCCCCAGCATTTT. This chain joins TRBV25-1 and TRBJ1-5, with unresolved D. Trimming removed 6 bases from V and 2 bases from J, with 5 bases in between. This CDR3 comprises 12 residues. The germline gives CDR1 MGHDK, CDR2 SYGVNS.